This T cell receptor (beta chain) was found in a study of human T cells and chemical hapten exposure. In the study overall: Chiefly women, the patients showed alopecia areata, totalis or universalis.

Attachment of unique molecular identifiers to individual cDNA molecules was performed in the library. Via MiXCR, TCRdb re-called the RACE reads, giving one row per CDR3 protein. The repertoire holds around 71,000 distinct CDR3 sequences, about 9.4% seen once, with roughly 3.3% in the top ten. Time point indicated: patch test 1, 2 weeks after DPC sensitization. Documented treatment: therapeutic diphenylcyclopropenone sensitization with weekly scalp DPC. CDR3 size: 12 residues. Germline CDR1 is SQVTM and CDR2 is ANQGSEA. V was cut by 4 bases and J by 1 base, with 7 bases left in between. The TCR was taken from a woman between 40 and 55 years old with alopecia areata. Some clones in this sample may be carry-over from other donors' samples. The source material was whole blood, sampled in connection with sensitization to the hapten diphenylcyclopropenone (DPC). The chain carries TRBV29-1 and TRBJ1-1; D gene uncertain. The CDR3 DNA sequence: TGCAGCGTTGCCAGCTCGAACACTGAAGCTTTCTTT. Translation gives CSVASSNTEAFF.